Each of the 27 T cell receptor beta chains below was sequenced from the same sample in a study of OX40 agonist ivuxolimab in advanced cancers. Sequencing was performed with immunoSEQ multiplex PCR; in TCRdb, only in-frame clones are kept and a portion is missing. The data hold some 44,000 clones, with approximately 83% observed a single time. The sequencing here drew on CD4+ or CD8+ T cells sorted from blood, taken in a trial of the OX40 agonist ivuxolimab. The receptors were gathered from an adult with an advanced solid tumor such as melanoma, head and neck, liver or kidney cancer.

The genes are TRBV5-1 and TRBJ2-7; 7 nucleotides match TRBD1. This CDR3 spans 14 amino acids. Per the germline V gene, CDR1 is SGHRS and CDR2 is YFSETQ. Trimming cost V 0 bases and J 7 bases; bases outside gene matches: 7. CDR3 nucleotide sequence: TGCGCCAGCAGCTTGGGCCAGGGGGATCGGGAGCAGTACTTC. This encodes CASSLGQGDREQYF.

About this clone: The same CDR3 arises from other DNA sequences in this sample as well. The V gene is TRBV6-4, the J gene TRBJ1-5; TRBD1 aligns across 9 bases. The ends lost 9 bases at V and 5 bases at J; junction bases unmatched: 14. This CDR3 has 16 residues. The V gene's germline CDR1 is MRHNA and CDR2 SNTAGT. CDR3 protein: CARVPGRDRVHQPQHF. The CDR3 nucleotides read TGTGCCAGGGTACCCGGCCGGGACAGGGTTCATCAGCCCCAGCATTTT.

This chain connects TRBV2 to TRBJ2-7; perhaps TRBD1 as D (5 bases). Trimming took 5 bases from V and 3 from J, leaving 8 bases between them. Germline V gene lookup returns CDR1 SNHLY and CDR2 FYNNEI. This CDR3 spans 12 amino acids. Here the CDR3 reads CASSYQGYEQYF. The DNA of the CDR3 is TGTGCCAGCAGTTATCAGGGCTACGAGCAGTACTTC. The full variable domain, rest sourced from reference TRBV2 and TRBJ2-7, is EPEVTQTPSHQVTQMGQEVILRCVPISNHLYFYWYRQILGQKVEFLVSFYNNEISEKSEIFDDQFSVERPDGSNFTLKIRSTKLEDSAMYFCASSYQGYEQYFGPGTRLTVT.

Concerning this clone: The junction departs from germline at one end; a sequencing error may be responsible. The CDR3 sequence: CASTTLRSNSGYTF. The CDR3 nucleotides read TGTGCCAGTACTACTCTCCGGAGCAACTCTGGCTACACCTTC. The gene calls are TRBV19 and TRBJ1-2; D remains unclear. CDR3 length: 14 residues. The germline gives CDR1 LNHDA, CDR2 SQIVND (reference sequence).

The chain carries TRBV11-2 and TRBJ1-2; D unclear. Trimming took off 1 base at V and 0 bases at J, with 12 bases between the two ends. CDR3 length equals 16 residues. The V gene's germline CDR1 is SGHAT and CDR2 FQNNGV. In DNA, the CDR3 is TGTGCCAGCAGCTTAGGCCTACAGTCCTCTAACTATGGCTACACCTTC. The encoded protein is CASSLGLQSSNYGYTF.

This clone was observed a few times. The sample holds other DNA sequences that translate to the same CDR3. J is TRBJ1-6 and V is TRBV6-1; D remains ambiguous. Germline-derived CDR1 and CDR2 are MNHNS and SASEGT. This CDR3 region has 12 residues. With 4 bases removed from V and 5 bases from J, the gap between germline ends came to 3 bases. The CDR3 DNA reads TGTGCCAGCAGTGCCAATAATTCACCCCTCCACTTT. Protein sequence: CASSANNSPLHF.

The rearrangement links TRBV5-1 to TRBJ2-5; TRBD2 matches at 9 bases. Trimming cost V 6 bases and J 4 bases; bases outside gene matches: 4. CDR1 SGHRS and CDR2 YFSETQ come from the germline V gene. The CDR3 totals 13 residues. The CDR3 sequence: CASNSGSRETQYF. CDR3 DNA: TGCGCCAGCAATAGCGGGAGTAGAGAGACCCAGTACTTC.

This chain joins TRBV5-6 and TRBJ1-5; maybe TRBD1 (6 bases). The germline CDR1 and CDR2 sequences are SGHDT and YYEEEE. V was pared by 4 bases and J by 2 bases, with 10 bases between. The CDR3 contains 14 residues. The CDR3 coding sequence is TGTGCCAGCAGCAGGGACATCGGCAATCAGCCCCAGCATTTT. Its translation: CASSRDIGNQPQHF.

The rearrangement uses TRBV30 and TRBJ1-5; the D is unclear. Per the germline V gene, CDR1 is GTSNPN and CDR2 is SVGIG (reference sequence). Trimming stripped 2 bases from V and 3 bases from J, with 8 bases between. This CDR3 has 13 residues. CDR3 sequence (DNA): TGTGCCTGGAGTTTAGGCTTCAATCAGCCCCAGCATTTT. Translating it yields CAWSLGFNQPQHF.

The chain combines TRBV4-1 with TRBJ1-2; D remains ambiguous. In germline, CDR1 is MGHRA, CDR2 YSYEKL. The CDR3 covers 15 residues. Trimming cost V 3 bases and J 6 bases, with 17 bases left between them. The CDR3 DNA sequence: TGCGCCAGCAGCCATCCCCTCAGGCCGGATCATGGCTACACCTTC. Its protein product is CASSHPLRPDHGYTF.

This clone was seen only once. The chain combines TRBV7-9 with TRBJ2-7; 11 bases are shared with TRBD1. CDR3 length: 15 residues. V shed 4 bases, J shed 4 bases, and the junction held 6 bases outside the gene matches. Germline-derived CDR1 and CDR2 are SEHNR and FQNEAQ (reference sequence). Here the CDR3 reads CASSSWTGGSYEQYF. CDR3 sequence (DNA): TGTGCCAGCAGCTCGTGGACAGGGGGCTCTTACGAGCAGTACTTC.

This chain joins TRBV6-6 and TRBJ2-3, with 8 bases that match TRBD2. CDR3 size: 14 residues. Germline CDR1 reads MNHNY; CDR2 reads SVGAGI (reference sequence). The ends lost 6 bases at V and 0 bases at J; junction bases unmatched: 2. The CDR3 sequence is CASRSGGSTDTQYF. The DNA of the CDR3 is TGTGCCAGCAGATCGGGAGGGAGCACAGATACGCAGTATTTT.

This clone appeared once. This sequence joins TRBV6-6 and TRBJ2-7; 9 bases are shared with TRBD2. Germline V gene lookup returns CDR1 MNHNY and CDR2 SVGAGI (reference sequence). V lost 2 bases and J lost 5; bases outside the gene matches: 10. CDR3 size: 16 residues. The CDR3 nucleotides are TGTGCCAGCAGTTACCCACCCGCGGGGGGGCGGGACGAGCAGTACTTC. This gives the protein CASSYPPAGGRDEQYF.

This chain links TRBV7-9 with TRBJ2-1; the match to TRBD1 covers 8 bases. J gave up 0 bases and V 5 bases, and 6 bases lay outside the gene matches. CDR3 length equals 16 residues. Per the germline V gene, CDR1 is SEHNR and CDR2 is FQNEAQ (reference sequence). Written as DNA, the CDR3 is TGTGCCAGCAGCCTACAGGGGGGAAGCTCCTACAATGAGCAGTTCTTC. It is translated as CASSLQGGSSYNEQFF.

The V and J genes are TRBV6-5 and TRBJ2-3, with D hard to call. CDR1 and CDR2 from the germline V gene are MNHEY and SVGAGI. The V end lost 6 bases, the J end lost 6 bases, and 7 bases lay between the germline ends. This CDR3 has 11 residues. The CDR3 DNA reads TGTGCCAGCAGGAAGGGTGATACGCAGTATTTT. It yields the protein CASRKGDTQYF.

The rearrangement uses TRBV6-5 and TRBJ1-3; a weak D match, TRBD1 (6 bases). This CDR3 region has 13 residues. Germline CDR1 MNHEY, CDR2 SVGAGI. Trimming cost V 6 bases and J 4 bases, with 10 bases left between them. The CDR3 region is CASSTGSGNTIYF. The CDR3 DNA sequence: TGTGCCAGCAGCACAGGGTCGGGAAACACCATATATTTT.

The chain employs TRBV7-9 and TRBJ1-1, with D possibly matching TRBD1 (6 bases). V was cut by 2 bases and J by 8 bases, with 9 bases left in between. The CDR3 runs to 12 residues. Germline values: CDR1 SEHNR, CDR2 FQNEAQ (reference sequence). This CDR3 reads CASSLWGGEAFF. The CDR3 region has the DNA TGTGCCAGCAGCTTATGGGGGGGCGAAGCTTTCTTT.

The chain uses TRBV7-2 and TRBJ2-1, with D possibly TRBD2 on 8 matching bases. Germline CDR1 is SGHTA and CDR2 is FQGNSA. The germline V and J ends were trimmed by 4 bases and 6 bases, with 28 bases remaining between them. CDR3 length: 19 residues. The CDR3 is CASSSQGGSLSGALNEQFF. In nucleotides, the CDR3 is TGTGCCAGCAGCTCCCAAGGGGGCAGTCTTAGCGGGGCACTCAATGAGCAGTTCTTC.

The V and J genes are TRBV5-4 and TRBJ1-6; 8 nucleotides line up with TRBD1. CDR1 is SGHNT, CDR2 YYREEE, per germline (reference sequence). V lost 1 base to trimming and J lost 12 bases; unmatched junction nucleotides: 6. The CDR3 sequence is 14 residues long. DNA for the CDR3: TGTGCCAGCAGCTTGAGGCAGGGGGCAGGACCCCTCCACTTT. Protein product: CASSLRQGAGPLHF. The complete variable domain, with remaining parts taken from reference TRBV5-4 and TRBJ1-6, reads ETGVTQSPTHLIKTRGQQVTLRCSSQSGHNTVSWYQQALGQGPQFIFQYYREEENGRGNFPPRFSGLQFPNYSSELNVNALELDDSALYLCASSLRQGAGPLHFGNGTRLTVT.

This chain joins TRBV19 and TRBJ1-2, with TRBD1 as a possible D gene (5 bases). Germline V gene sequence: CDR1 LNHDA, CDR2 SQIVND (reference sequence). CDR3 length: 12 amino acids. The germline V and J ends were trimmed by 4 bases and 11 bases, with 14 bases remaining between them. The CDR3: CASSTVRGSYTF. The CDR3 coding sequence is TGTGCCAGTAGTACCGTGCGGGGGTCTTACACCTTC.

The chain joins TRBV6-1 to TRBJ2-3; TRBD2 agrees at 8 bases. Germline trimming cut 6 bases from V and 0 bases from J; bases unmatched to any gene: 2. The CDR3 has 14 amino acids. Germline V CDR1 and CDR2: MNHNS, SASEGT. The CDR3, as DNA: TGTGCCAGCAGAATAGCGGGAAGCACAGATACGCAGTATTTT. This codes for CASRIAGSTDTQYF.

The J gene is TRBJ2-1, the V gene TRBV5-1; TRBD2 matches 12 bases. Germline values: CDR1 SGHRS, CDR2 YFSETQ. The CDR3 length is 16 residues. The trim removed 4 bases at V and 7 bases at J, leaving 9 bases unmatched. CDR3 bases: TGCGCCAGCAGCCCGACGCTAGCGGGGGGGCGGAATGAGCAGTTCTTC. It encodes CASSPTLAGGRNEQFF. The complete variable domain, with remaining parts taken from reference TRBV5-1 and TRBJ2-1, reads KAGVTQTPRYLIKTRGQQVTLSCSPISGHRSVSWYQQTPGQGLQFLFEYFSETQRNKGNFPGRFSGRQFSNSRSEMNVSTLELGDSALYLCASSPTLAGGRNEQFFGPGTRLTVL.

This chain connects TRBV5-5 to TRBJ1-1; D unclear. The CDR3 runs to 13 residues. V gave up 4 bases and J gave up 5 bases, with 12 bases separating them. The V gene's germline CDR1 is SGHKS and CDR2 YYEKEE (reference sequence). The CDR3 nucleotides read TGTGCCAGCAGCCAAACGGGAGAGACTGAAGCTTTCTTT. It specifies CASSQTGETEAFF. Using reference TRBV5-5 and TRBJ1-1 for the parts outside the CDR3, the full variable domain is DAGVTQSPTHLIKTRGQQVTLRCSPISGHKSVSWYQQVLGQGPQFIFQYYEKEERGRGNFPDRFSARQFPNYSSELNVNALLLGDSALYLCASSQTGETEAFFGQGTRLTVV.

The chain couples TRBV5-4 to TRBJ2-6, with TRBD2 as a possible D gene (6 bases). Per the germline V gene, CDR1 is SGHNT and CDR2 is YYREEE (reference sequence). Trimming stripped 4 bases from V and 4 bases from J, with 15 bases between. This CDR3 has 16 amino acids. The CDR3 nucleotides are TGTGCCAGCAGCACTTATGGGGGGTTCGGGGCCAACGTCCTGACTTTC. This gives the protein CASSTYGGFGANVLTF. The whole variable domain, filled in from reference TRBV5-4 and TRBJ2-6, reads ETGVTQSPTHLIKTRGQQVTLRCSSQSGHNTVSWYQQALGQGPQFIFQYYREEENGRGNFPPRFSGLQFPNYSSELNVNALELDDSALYLCASSTYGGFGANVLTFGAGSRLTVL.

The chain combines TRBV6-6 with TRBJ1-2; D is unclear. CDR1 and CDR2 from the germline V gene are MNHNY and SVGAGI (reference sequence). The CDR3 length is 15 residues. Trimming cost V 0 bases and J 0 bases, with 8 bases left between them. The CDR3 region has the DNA TGTGCCAGCAGTTACTCGCTGAATTCTAACTATGGCTACACCTTC. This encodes CASSYSLNSNYGYTF.

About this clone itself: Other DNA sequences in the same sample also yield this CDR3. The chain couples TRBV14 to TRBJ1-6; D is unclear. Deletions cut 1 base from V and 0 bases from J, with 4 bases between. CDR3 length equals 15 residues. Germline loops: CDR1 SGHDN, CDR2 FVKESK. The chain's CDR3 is CASSQVGSYNSPLHF. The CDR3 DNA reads TGTGCCAGCAGCCAAGTCGGCTCCTATAATTCACCCCTCCACTTT.

This CDR3 is CASSQVRDQPQHF. CDR3 sequence (DNA): TGTGCCAGCAGCCAAGTCAGGGATCAGCCCCAGCATTTT. The chain links TRBV4-2 to TRBJ1-5; weak D call: TRBD1 (5 bases). The CDR3 runs 13 residues. Germline V lookup: CDR1 LGHNA, CDR2 YNFKEQ. V was pared by 1 base and J by 5 bases, with 6 bases between.